Following are 18 T cell receptor beta chains from one sample sequenced in a study of shared clonotypes between healthy human individuals. TCRdb's copy holds only in-frame clones and misses some; the assay was immunoSEQ multiplex PCR. The table includes around 1.5 million clones, 95% to 99% detected once. The sample taken for sequencing was naive CD4+ T cells sorted from blood. Sample subset: CD45RA+ positively selected. Receptors were obtained from a man aged 25 to 40 in good health.

The chain joins TRBV6-5 to TRBJ1-1, with TRBD1 as a possible D gene (5 bases). The V gene's germline CDR1 is MNHEY and CDR2 SVGAGI. The V and J ends lost 8 bases and 6 bases respectively, with 10 bases between them. The CDR3 has 11 residues. CDR3 amino acids: CASGRGSEAFF. CDR3 DNA: TGTGCCAGCGGTCGGGGGTCTGAAGCTTTCTTT.

This clone appeared once. In DNA form, the CDR3 reads TGCGCCAGCAGCCAAGATTTGGGGGAGAGGCCCCAGCATTTT. It codes for CASSQDLGERPQHF. J is TRBJ1-5 and V is TRBV4-3, with a tentative D call TRBD1 (5 bases). This CDR3 spans 14 amino acids. Germline CDR1 LGHNA, CDR2 YSLEER. Trimming stripped 0 bases from V and 9 bases from J, with 12 bases between.

The J gene is TRBJ2-7, the V gene TRBV5-1; the D is unclear. The germline gives CDR1 SGHRS, CDR2 YFSETQ. V was cut by 0 bases and J by 5 bases, with 15 bases left in between. The CDR3 covers 15 residues. CDR3 DNA: TGCGCCAGCAGCTTGGGATACGGTTCGTTCGACGAGCAGTACTTC. Encoded protein: CASSLGYGSFDEQYF.

J is TRBJ2-7 and V is TRBV19; weak D call: TRBD2 (6 bases). V was shortened by 9 bases and J by 0 bases, with 12 bases between the two germline ends. The CDR3 sequence is 13 residues long. The V gene's germline CDR1 is LNHDA and CDR2 SQIVND (reference sequence). The CDR3 loop is CASRDGSSYEQYF. CDR3 nucleotide sequence: TGTGCCAGCAGGGACGGGAGCTCCTACGAGCAGTACTTC.

The chain has TRBV7-9 and TRBJ2-7; D gene uncertain. Germline loops: CDR1 SEHNR, CDR2 FQNEAQ (reference sequence). The CDR3 is made up of 11 amino acids. V shed 5 bases and J shed 9 bases, with 11 bases lying between them. Written as DNA, the CDR3 is TGTGCCAGCAGCAAAACGGAGAGGCAGTACTTC. It translates to CASSKTERQYF.

The rearrangement joins TRBV5-1 to TRBJ1-1, with a weak D call TRBD1 (6 bases). CDR3 length equals 16 residues. Germline V gene data show CDR1 as SGHRS and CDR2 as YFSETQ. V lost 0 bases and J 4 bases, leaving 16 bases between the germline ends. The CDR3 here is CASSLVGGQGGTEAFF. CDR3 in DNA: TGCGCCAGCAGCTTGGTGGGGGGCCAGGGAGGCACTGAAGCTTTCTTT.

This chain uses TRBV5-1 with TRBJ2-1; maybe TRBD1 (6 bases). There are 16 residues in the CDR3. The germline CDR1 and CDR2 sequences are SGHRS and YFSETQ. V was trimmed by 1 base and J by 12 bases, leaving 23 bases between them. The CDR3 DNA follows: TGCGCCAGCAGCTTGACATCCCAGGGGAACTCTATGGGGCAGTTCTTC. It codes for CASSLTSQGNSMGQFF.

The V gene is TRBV2, the J gene TRBJ2-7; TRBD2 aligns across 8 bases. The germline V gene encodes CDR1 SNHLY and CDR2 FYNNEI. CDR3 length: 15 residues. The V and J ends lost 5 bases and 5 bases, in that order; junction bases with no gene match: 11. The CDR3: CASSIQGLDSDEQYF. CDR3 DNA sequence: TGTGCCAGCAGTATACAGGGACTAGATTCTGACGAGCAGTACTTC. Combining the CDR3 with reference TRBV2 and TRBJ2-7 gives the whole variable domain EPEVTQTPSHQVTQMGQEVILRCVPISNHLYFYWYRQILGQKVEFLVSFYNNEISEKSEIFDDQFSVERPDGSNFTLKIRSTKLEDSAMYFCASSIQGLDSDEQYFGPGTRLTVT.

This clone was seen just once. The chain combines TRBV6-1 with TRBJ2-2; 7 positions match TRBD2. The germline V gene has CDR1 MNHNS and CDR2 SASEGT. V shed 11 bases and J 3 bases; nucleotides not matched to a gene: 6. CDR3 length: 13 residues. The CDR3 DNA follows: TGTGCCTCTGGGAGGGCTTACACCGGGGAGCTGTTTTTT. Protein sequence: CASGRAYTGELFF.

V and J are TRBV5-1 and TRBJ1-2; no reliable D call. Trimming removed 4 bases at V and 2 bases at J, with 15 bases between. Germline CDR1 reads SGHRS; CDR2 reads YFSETQ. CDR3 size: 15 residues. CDR3 residues: CASSPAADLNYGYTF. In DNA form, the CDR3 reads TGCGCCAGCAGCCCGGCGGCAGACCTCAACTATGGCTACACCTTC.

This sequence joins TRBV4-3 and TRBJ1-2, with 8 positions matching TRBD1. V shed 0 bases, J shed 8 bases, and the junction held 14 bases outside the gene matches. Germline-derived CDR1 and CDR2 are LGHNA and YSLEER. The CDR3 is 17 amino acids. The CDR3 coding sequence is TGCGCCAGCAGCCAAGACGTAGGACAGGGAGTGGGAGGCGGCTACACCTTC. Protein: CASSQDVGQGVGGGYTF.

This chain uses TRBV5-5 with TRBJ2-7, with D maybe TRBD1 (6 bases). The CDR3 has 18 amino acids. Looked up from germline, CDR1 is SGHKS and CDR2 is YYEKEE (reference sequence). Trimming left V 4 bases short and J 3 bases short, with 26 bases between. CDR3 residues: CASSLQLMTGQYNYEQYF. The CDR3 DNA reads TGTGCCAGCAGCCTCCAACTTATGACAGGACAGTACAACTACGAGCAGTACTTC. Combining the CDR3 with reference TRBV5-5 and TRBJ2-7 gives the whole variable domain DAGVTQSPTHLIKTRGQQVTLRCSPISGHKSVSWYQQVLGQGPQFIFQYYEKEERGRGNFPDRFSARQFPNYSSELNVNALLLGDSALYLCASSLQLMTGQYNYEQYFGPGTRLTVT.

This chain joins TRBV5-8 and TRBJ1-1, with TRBD1 matching over 10 bases. The CDR3 is 17 amino acids. The V and J ends lost 4 bases and 0 bases, in that order; junction bases with no gene match: 9. Germline V gene sequence: CDR1 SGHTS, CDR2 YDEGEE. CDR3 nucleotides: TGTGCCAGCAGCCTCCGGACAGGGGGTCGTTTGAACACTGAAGCTTTCTTT. It translates to CASSLRTGGRLNTEAFF.

V gene TRBV27 combines with J gene TRBJ1-2; TRBD1 might be the D (6 bases). V was trimmed by 10 bases and J by 4 bases, leaving 16 bases between them. Germline CDR1 is MNHEY and CDR2 is SMNVEV (reference sequence). CDR3 length: 13 residues. The CDR3: CATRDTDIYGYTF. The CDR3 DNA reads TGTGCCACCCGGGACACGGACATCTATGGCTACACCTTC.

The rearrangement joins TRBV23-1 to TRBJ2-7, with a possible D match to TRBD1 (5 bases). TRBV23-1 is recorded as an ORF, its role being uncertain. V lost 3 bases to trimming and J lost 3 bases, with 9 bases between them. The CDR3 spans 13 residues. The CDR3 spells CASSHPRGYEQYF. The DNA of the CDR3 is TGCGCCAGCAGTCACCCAAGGGGCTACGAGCAGTACTTC.

This clone was seen a single time. The V and J genes are TRBV15 and TRBJ2-7, with D possibly TRBD2 on 6 matching bases. CDR1 and CDR2 (germline): LNHNV, YYDKDF (reference sequence). The CDR3 has 17 residues. The V end lost 2 bases, the J end lost 6 bases, and 23 bases lay between the germline ends. CDR3 sequence: CATSRTLSGSYGVEQYF. In DNA, the CDR3 is TGTGCCACCAGCAGAACCCTCTCCGGGAGTTACGGCGTCGAGCAGTACTTC.

The chain employs TRBV5-4 and TRBJ2-7; tentatively, D is TRBD2 (7 bases). V shed 4 bases and J shed 6 bases, with 26 bases lying between them. The CDR3 sequence is 17 residues long. In germline, CDR1 is SGHNT, CDR2 YYREEE (reference sequence). The CDR3 bases are TGTGCCAGCAGCACGGGGGGCCCTAGCGCGCCCCTGCGCGAGCAGTACTTC. It codes for CASSTGGPSAPLREQYF.

The J gene is TRBJ2-7, the V gene TRBV5-4, with 7 bases identical to TRBD2. With 2 bases clipped from V and 6 bases from J, the junction kept 11 bases outside the gene matches. The germline V gene encodes CDR1 SGHNT and CDR2 YYREEE (reference sequence). The CDR3 totals 15 residues. CDR3 loop: CASSFGRGSSPEQYF. The CDR3 DNA sequence: TGTGCCAGCAGCTTTGGGCGCGGGAGTTCTCCCGAGCAGTACTTC.